These T cell receptor beta chains were read from a single sample in a study of control samples from healthy donors and cancer patients. Libraries were prepared by immunoSEQ multiplex PCR; TCRdb keeps only in-frame clonotypes and omits some of them. The sample has approximately 140,000 clones, roughly 90% seen once. The specimen sequenced was blood. Receptor source: a man aged 30 to 39 in good health. Both conserved end residues are part of each CDR3. D genes are given only for firm matches. Expanded clones get a size class; other rows say once, few or many, or leave the size out.

CDR3	DNA	V	size	D	length	J
CASSEDSNYGYTF	TGTGCCAGCAGTGAGGACAGCAACTATGGCTACACCTTC	TRBV6-6	-	-	13	TRBJ1-2
CASSWGRNSYEQYF	TGTGCCAGCAGTTGGGGCAGAAATTCCTACGAGCAGTACTTC	TRBV27	-	-	14	TRBJ2-7
CASAAESSYEQYF	TGTGCCAGCGCGGCTGAAAGCTCCTACGAGCAGTACTTC	TRBV11-2	-	-	13	TRBJ2-7
CASSLDEGRSYGYTF	TGTGCCAGCAGCTTAGACGAGGGCAGGAGCTATGGCTACACCTTC	TRBV7-9	-	-	15	TRBJ1-2
CASSQDYEGSYGYTF	TGCGCCAGCAGCCAAGATTATGAGGGGAGCTATGGCTACACCTTC	TRBV4-1	-	-	15	TRBJ1-2
CASSLSGTGASEQYF	TGCGCCAGCAGCTTGTCAGGAACAGGGGCCTCCGAGCAGTACTTC	TRBV5-1	-	TRBD1	15	TRBJ2-7
CASSQDFTGRSEAFF	TGTGCCAGCAGCCAAGATTTTACAGGGAGATCTGAAGCTTTCTTT	TRBV3-1/TRBV3-2	-	-	15	TRBJ1-1
CASSVGTLPFHEQYF	TGTGCCAGCAGCGTCGGGACGTTGCCCTTCCACGAGCAGTACTTC	TRBV11-3	-	-	15	TRBJ2-7
CASSLVGAASHEQYF	TGTGCCAGCAGTTTAGTCGGGGCTGCATCGCACGAGCAGTACTTC	TRBV27	once	-	15	TRBJ2-7
CASLTLAGASYNEQFF	TGCGCCAGCCTTACTTTAGCGGGAGCGTCCTACAATGAGCAGTTCTTC	TRBV5-1	-	TRBD2	16	TRBJ2-1
CASSKGGAHQPQHF	TGTGCCAGCAGTAAGGGGGGGGCCCATCAGCCCCAGCATTTT	TRBV28	-	-	14	TRBJ1-5
CATSGSGLADEQFF	TGTGCCACCAGCGGATCGGGACTAGCGGATGAGCAGTTCTTC	TRBV15	-	TRBD2	14	TRBJ2-1
CASSQGQGFNGYTF	TGTGCCAGCAGCCAGGGACAGGGCTTTAACGGCTACACCTTC	TRBV3-1/TRBV3-2	-	TRBD1	14	TRBJ1-2
CASSHAVYEQYF	TGTGCCAGCAGTCATGCAGTCTACGAGCAGTACTTC	TRBV6-2/TRBV6-3	-	-	12	TRBJ2-7
CASSLDVVFGYGYTF	TGTGCCAGCAGCTTAGATGTTGTGTTCGGCTATGGCTACACCTTC	TRBV7-9	-	-	15	TRBJ1-2
CASSLVKGRVFVETQYF	TGTGCCAGCAGCTTAGTGAAAGGTCGAGTCTTTGTGGAGACCCAGTACTTC	TRBV11-3	once	-	17	TRBJ2-5
CASSSPGLAGGVGETQYF	TGTGCCAGCAGCTCACCGGGACTAGCGGGAGGGGTAGGAGAGACCCAGTACTTC	TRBV7-9	once	TRBD2	18	TRBJ2-5
CASSIMTDNQPQHF	TGTGCCAGTAGTATTATGACAGACAATCAGCCCCAGCATTTT	TRBV19	-	-	14	TRBJ1-5
CASSLARVAYGYTF	TGTGCCAGCAGCTTGGCCAGGGTGGCCTATGGCTACACCTTC	TRBV5-6	-	-	14	TRBJ1-2
CASSQEKLAGGDTQYF	TGTGCCAGCAGCCAAGAGAAGCTAGCGGGAGGGGATACGCAGTATTTT	TRBV4-2	-	TRBD2	16	TRBJ2-3
CASSYKAENNEQFF	TGTGCCAGCAGTTATAAGGCGGAGAACAATGAGCAGTTCTTC	TRBV6-2/TRBV6-3	-	-	14	TRBJ2-1
CASSYGTDNNEQFF	TGTGCCAGCAGCTACGGGACAGATAACAATGAGCAGTTCTTC	TRBV5-4	-	TRBD1	14	TRBJ2-1
CASSLDSRGEQYF	TGTGCCAGCAGCTTGGATTCCAGGGGCGAGCAGTACTTC	TRBV5-4	once	-	13	TRBJ2-7
CASRGDRGLSYEQYF	TGTGCCAGCAGGGGGGACAGGGGGCTATCCTACGAGCAGTACTTC	TRBV28	-	TRBD1	15	TRBJ2-7
CASSTAENTEAFF	TGTGCCAGCAGTACAGCCGAAAACACTGAAGCTTTCTTT	TRBV6-6	few	-	13	TRBJ1-1
CASSIRPKTSGFQETQYF	TGTGCCAGTAGTATTCGCCCGAAGACTAGCGGGTTCCAAGAGACCCAGTACTTC	TRBV19	-	TRBD2	18	TRBJ2-5
CSVRQGADTEAFF	TGCAGCGTTCGACAGGGGGCCGACACTGAAGCTTTCTTT	TRBV29-1	-	TRBD1	13	TRBJ1-1
CAWSRGTSADTQYF	TGTGCCTGGAGCCGGGGGACTAGCGCAGATACGCAGTATTTT	TRBV30	-	TRBD2	14	TRBJ2-3
CAWSGGGAQPQHF	TGTGCCTGGAGCGGAGGGGGGGCTCAGCCCCAGCATTTT	TRBV30	-	-	13	TRBJ1-5
CASSQDLTSGRVYEQFF	TGTGCCAGCAGCCAAGATTTAACTAGCGGGAGGGTCTATGAGCAGTTCTTC	TRBV4-2	-	TRBD2	17	TRBJ2-1
CASSLGPSSTGELFF	TGTGCCAGCAGCTTAGGCCCCTCCAGCACCGGGGAGCTGTTTTTT	TRBV7-6	-	-	15	TRBJ2-2
CASNLGQTGFTIYF	TGTGCCAGTAACCTGGGACAGACAGGATTCACCATATATTTT	TRBV19	-	TRBD1	14	TRBJ1-3
CASSSSNSPLHF	TGTGCCAGCAGCTCCTCGAACTCACCCCTCCACTTT	TRBV3-1/TRBV3-2	-	-	12	TRBJ1-6
CASSLVGTGASYEQYF	TGTGCCAGCAGCTTAGTCGGGACAGGGGCATCCTACGAGCAGTACTTC	TRBV7-6	-	TRBD1	16	TRBJ2-7
CASRLLQVAGGSTGELFF	TGTGCCAGCAGACTCCTCCAGGTGGCAGGGGGCTCCACCGGGGAGCTGTTTTTT	TRBV28	-	TRBD1	18	TRBJ2-2
CASSPPPGFTGELFF	TGTGCCAGCAGTCCCCCCCCGGGATTCACCGGGGAGCTGTTTTTT	TRBV2	-	-	15	TRBJ2-2
CASSLREGDTQYF	TGTGCCAGCAGTTTACGGGAGGGGGATACGCAGTATTTT	TRBV27	-	TRBD2	13	TRBJ2-3
CASSSFAGLKFHYGYTF	TGTGCCAGTAGTAGTTTTGCAGGGCTCAAGTTTCACTATGGCTACACCTTC	TRBV19	-	-	17	TRBJ1-2
CASSSLAGVSYEQYF	TGTGCCAGCAGTTCCCTAGCGGGAGTGTCCTACGAGCAGTACTTC	TRBV6-5	-	TRBD2	15	TRBJ2-7
CASSALQLTGNQPQHF	TGTGCCAGCAGTGCCCTCCAGCTGACAGGGAATCAGCCCCAGCATTTT	TRBV2	-	TRBD1	16	TRBJ1-5
CATSPTGLSYEQYF	TGTGCCACCAGTCCGACGGGCCTCTCCTACGAGCAGTACTTC	TRBV24-1	-	-	14	TRBJ2-7
CASSPGTGDQETQYF	TGTGCCAGCTCACCGGGGACAGGGGACCAAGAGACCCAGTACTTC	TRBV18	-	TRBD1	15	TRBJ2-5
CSVAQGGVAFF	TGCAGCGTTGCACAGGGCGGCGTAGCTTTCTTT	TRBV29-1	-	-	11	TRBJ1-1
CSASGTGGQQPQHF	TGCAGTGCTAGTGGGACAGGGGGCCAACAGCCCCAGCATTTT	TRBV20-1	-	TRBD1	14	TRBJ1-5
CASSYSRFSGNTIYF	TGTGCCAGCAGTTACAGCCGGTTTTCTGGAAACACCATATATTTT	TRBV6-5	-	-	15	TRBJ1-3
CASSPTSGTDTQYF	TGCGCCAGCAGCCCGACTAGCGGCACAGATACGCAGTATTTT	TRBV5-1	-	TRBD2	14	TRBJ2-3
CASSLPGVAFF	TGTGCCAGCAGCTTACCGGGTGTAGCTTTCTTT	TRBV7-2	-	-	11	TRBJ1-1
CASRSPGTSRSTDTQYF	TGTGCCAGCAGATCCCCCGGGACTAGCCGTTCGACAGATACGCAGTATTTT	TRBV11-2	-	TRBD2	17	TRBJ2-3